A selection of T cell receptor beta chains follows, all from one sample in a study of HIV-infected patients and healthy controls. A single record per CDR3 protein comes from TCRdb applying MiXCR to the 5' RACE reads. The sample consists of roughly 20,000 distinct CDR3 sequences, around 19% of them appearing once. Material: CD8+ T cells from blood. These receptors came from a human donor in good health. The CDR3 runs from the conserved cysteine through the conserved F or W. D genes are given only for firm matches. Clone size, where shown, is once, few, many, or a class for clones that have expanded.

abundance: many
j_gene: TRBJ2-7
v_gene: TRBV7-9
d_gene: NA
CDR3nt: TGTGCCAGCAGCCTGCCGGGGGCGGAAGAGCAGTACTTC
CDR3aa: CASSLPGAEEQYF

abundance: NA
j_gene: TRBJ2-7
v_gene: TRBV5-5
d_gene: NA
CDR3nt: TGTGCCAGCAGCTTGGCAATGATGGCGGAGGGAGTCAGAAATCCGTACTTC
CDR3aa: CASSLAMMAEGVRNPYF

abundance: once
j_gene: TRBJ2-7
v_gene: TRBV7-9
d_gene: TRBD2
CDR3nt: TGTGCCAGCAGCTATAGCGGGGACGAGCAGTACTTC
CDR3aa: CASSYSGDEQYF

abundance: few
j_gene: TRBJ2-4
v_gene: TRBV9
d_gene: TRBD1
CDR3nt: TGTGCCAGCAGCCACGGGACAGAGGCTTTTGCCAAAAACATTCAGTACTTC
CDR3aa: CASSHGTEAFAKNIQYF

abundance: few
j_gene: TRBJ2-1
v_gene: TRBV7-6
d_gene: TRBD2
CDR3nt: TGTGCCAGCAGCTTAGTGGTAGCGGGAGGTAATGAGCAGTTCTTC
CDR3aa: CASSLVVAGGNEQFF

abundance: NA
j_gene: TRBJ2-3
v_gene: TRBV18
d_gene: NA
CDR3nt: TGTGCCAGCTCACCGCTGGGTGGAGATACGCAGTATTTT
CDR3aa: CASSPLGGDTQYF

abundance: few
j_gene: TRBJ1-2
v_gene: TRBV4-3
d_gene: NA
CDR3nt: TGCGCCAGCAGCCAAGAAGGAGGGAACTATGGCTACACCTTC
CDR3aa: CASSQEGGNYGYTF

abundance: few
j_gene: TRBJ2-1
v_gene: TRBV12-3/TRBV12-4
d_gene: TRBD1
CDR3nt: TGTGCCAGCAGCCCGTTAATAGGGACAGGGATAGGCAATGAGCAGTTCTTC
CDR3aa: CASSPLIGTGIGNEQFF

abundance: many
j_gene: TRBJ1-5
v_gene: TRBV6-1
d_gene: NA
CDR3nt: TGTGCCAGCAGTGGATACCATCGGGGGGGCAATCAGCCCCAGCATTTT
CDR3aa: CASSGYHRGGNQPQHF

abundance: NA
j_gene: TRBJ2-7
v_gene: TRBV29-1
d_gene: NA
CDR3nt: TGCAGCGTTGGTGAGGACAATCCCTACGAGCAGTACTTC
CDR3aa: CSVGEDNPYEQYF

abundance: NA
j_gene: TRBJ2-1
v_gene: TRBV12-3/TRBV12-4
d_gene: NA
CDR3nt: TGTGCCAGCAGTTCCGGACTGCTATACAATGAGCAGTTCTTC
CDR3aa: CASSSGLLYNEQFF

abundance: few
j_gene: TRBJ1-1
v_gene: TRBV25-1
d_gene: NA
CDR3nt: TGTGCCAGCAGCCTCACAGGGCAGGGACTTGAAGCTTTCTTT
CDR3aa: CASSLTGQGLEAFF

abundance: many
j_gene: TRBJ1-1
v_gene: TRBV6-5
d_gene: TRBD1
CDR3nt: TGTGCCAGCAGACTATATGGTGGGGCAGGGGGCGTAGCTTTCTTT
CDR3aa: CASRLYGGAGGVAFF

abundance: few
j_gene: TRBJ2-3
v_gene: TRBV12-3/TRBV12-4
d_gene: NA
CDR3nt: TGTGCCAGCAGCCTACACAGCACAGATACGCAGTATTTT
CDR3aa: CASSLHSTDTQYF

abundance: NA
j_gene: TRBJ2-7
v_gene: TRBV7-9
d_gene: NA
CDR3nt: TGTGCCAGCAGCTCCCGTGCAGGGGCGTCCTACGAGCAGTACTTC
CDR3aa: CASSSRAGASYEQYF

abundance: NA
j_gene: TRBJ1-1
v_gene: TRBV14
d_gene: TRBD1
CDR3nt: TGTGCCAGCAGCCAGACCTTCAGGGGGATGAACACTGAAGCTTTCTTT
CDR3aa: CASSQTFRGMNTEAFF

abundance: many
j_gene: TRBJ1-1
v_gene: TRBV9
d_gene: NA
CDR3nt: TGTGCCAGCAGCCCGCATTTGAACACTGAAGCTTTCTTT
CDR3aa: CASSPHLNTEAFF

abundance: few
j_gene: TRBJ2-2
v_gene: TRBV11-2
d_gene: NA
CDR3nt: TGTGCCAGCAGCCCGACAGTTACCGGGGAGCTGTTTTTT
CDR3aa: CASSPTVTGELFF

abundance: many
j_gene: TRBJ1-5
v_gene: TRBV7-9
d_gene: NA
CDR3nt: TGTGCCAGCAGCCCGGACAGTTATCAGCCCCAGCATTTT
CDR3aa: CASSPDSYQPQHF

abundance: many
j_gene: TRBJ2-3
v_gene: TRBV12-5
d_gene: TRBD2
CDR3nt: TGTGCTAGTGGTTTGGTACTCCCGGCTAGCGGGGGGTTAGCCACAGATACGCAGTATTTT
CDR3aa: CASGLVLPASGGLATDTQYF

abundance: NA
j_gene: TRBJ2-1
v_gene: TRBV5-1
d_gene: TRBD2
CDR3nt: TGCGCCAGCAGTTGGACTAGCGGGGGGTCGTATGAGCAGTTCTTC
CDR3aa: CASSWTSGGSYEQFF

abundance: few
j_gene: TRBJ1-1
v_gene: TRBV7-8
d_gene: NA
CDR3nt: TGTGCCAGCAGCCTCTTCGGACTGAACACTGAAGCTTTCTTT
CDR3aa: CASSLFGLNTEAFF

abundance: many
j_gene: TRBJ2-7
v_gene: TRBV7-9
d_gene: NA
CDR3nt: TGTGCCAGCAGCCCCGTTACCACAGGGCCCGGTTACGAGCAGTACTTC
CDR3aa: CASSPVTTGPGYEQYF

abundance: NA
j_gene: TRBJ2-7
v_gene: TRBV9
d_gene: NA
CDR3nt: TGTGCCAGCAGCGTAGATAGGGGCGAGCAGTACTTC
CDR3aa: CASSVDRGEQYF

abundance: many
j_gene: TRBJ1-1
v_gene: TRBV6-7
d_gene: NA
CDR3nt: TGTGCCAGCAGCAATCGAGCGTCGGAACCGGCGAACACTGAAGCTTTCTTT
CDR3aa: CASSNRASEPANTEAFF

abundance: few
j_gene: TRBJ2-3
v_gene: TRBV11-2
d_gene: NA
CDR3nt: TGTGCCAGCAGCTTAGGAGCTAGGAGCACAGATACGCAGTATTTT
CDR3aa: CASSLGARSTDTQYF

abundance: many
j_gene: TRBJ2-7
v_gene: TRBV9
d_gene: NA
CDR3nt: TGTGCCAGCAGCCTGCCAGGGTCAAACGAGCAGTACTTC
CDR3aa: CASSLPGSNEQYF

abundance: few
j_gene: TRBJ2-7
v_gene: TRBV10-3
d_gene: NA
CDR3nt: TGTGCCACCAGGGATGGCTGGGAGGGGGCGGTCGAGCAGTACTTC
CDR3aa: CATRDGWEGAVEQYF

abundance: NA
j_gene: TRBJ2-7
v_gene: TRBV2
d_gene: NA
CDR3nt: TGTGCCAGCAAGCGTGGGGGGTACGAGCAGTACTTC
CDR3aa: CASKRGGYEQYF

abundance: NA
j_gene: TRBJ1-2
v_gene: TRBV12-3/TRBV12-4
d_gene: NA
CDR3nt: TGTGCCAGCAGTTCAGGACAGTACTATGGCTACACCTTC
CDR3aa: CASSSGQYYGYTF

abundance: few
j_gene: TRBJ1-1
v_gene: TRBV4-1
d_gene: NA
CDR3nt: TGCGCCAGCAGCCAAGCCCCGGGGAACACTGAAGCTTTCTTT
CDR3aa: CASSQAPGNTEAFF